Below, 30 T cell receptor beta chains from the same sample are listed, as sequenced in a study of blood T cell repertoires in COVID-19. Produced via immunoSEQ multiplex PCR; TCRdb's table is partial and in-frame only. The sample lists about 150,000 clones, about 80% occurring once. Sequencing was carried out using peripheral blood. The receptors were sampled from a human donor in a cohort sampled during active COVID-19.

The chain is built from TRBV7-2 and TRBJ2-5, with unresolved D. The CDR3 length is 15 residues. CDR1 SGHTA and CDR2 FQGNSA come from the germline V gene. Between the trimmed V and J ends, which lost 4 bases and 5 bases, there was a span of 17 bases. The chain's CDR3 is CASSSLPRGPETQYF. Written as DNA, the CDR3 is TGTGCCAGCAGCTCCTTACCGCGCGGTCCCGAGACCCAGTACTTC.

This chain joins TRBV7-8 and TRBJ2-5; weak D call: TRBD1 (6 bases). Between the trimmed V and J ends, which lost 4 bases and 2 bases, there was a span of 8 bases. This CDR3 region has 13 residues. In germline, CDR1 is SGHVS, CDR2 FQNEAQ. CDR3 bases: TGTGCCAGCAGCTCAGGACAGCAAGAGACCCAGTACTTC. Amino acid sequence: CASSSGQQETQYF.

The genes are TRBV4-2 and TRBJ2-7; possible D gene TRBD2, 7 bases. CDR3 length equals 15 residues. The V gene lost 4 bases and the J gene lost 1 base, with 14 bases spanning the gap. Per germline, CDR1 LGHNA and CDR2 YNFKEQ. The CDR3 coding sequence is TGTGCCAGCAGCCCACGTAGGGGGGGGTCCTACGAGCAGTACTTC. Its translation: CASSPRRGGSYEQYF.

Points on this clone: At one end, the junction sequence differs from germline, possibly due to a read error. The genes are TRBV5-4 and TRBJ2-7; tentative D call: TRBD1 (7 bases). The CDR3 covers 11 residues. Germline V gene sequence: CDR1 SGHNT, CDR2 YYREEE (reference sequence). CDR3 DNA sequence: TGTGCCAGCAGCGGAGGGGGCGGTCAGGTCTTC. It specifies CASSGGGGQVF.

This rearrangement joins TRBV7-2 to TRBJ2-7; D is undetermined. The CDR3 extends over 11 amino acids. V lost 2 bases and J 4 bases, leaving 3 bases between the germline ends. Germline V gene data show CDR1 as SGHTA and CDR2 as FQGNSA. CDR3 DNA: TGTGCCAGCAGCTTATCTTACGAGCAGTACTTC. This encodes CASSLSYEQYF. The full variable domain, with the rest looked up from reference TRBV7-2 and TRBJ2-7, is GAGVSQSPSNKVTEKGKDVELRCDPISGHTALYWYRQSLGQGLEFLIYFQGNSAPDKSGLPSDRFSAERTGGSVSTLTIQRTQQEDSAVYLCASSLSYEQYFGPGTRLTVT.

In its sample, this clone was seen a few times. V is TRBV20-1 and J is TRBJ1-4; D is perhaps TRBD1 (5 bases). Germline V gives CDR1 DFQATT, CDR2 SNEGSKA (reference sequence). The CDR3 runs 11 residues. With 4 bases removed from V and 5 bases from J, the gap between germline ends came to 5 bases. Here the CDR3 DNA reads TGCAGTGCTAAGGGGAATGAAAAACTGTTTTTT. It yields the protein CSAKGNEKLFF.

The chain employs TRBV19 and TRBJ1-6, with unresolved D. The CDR3 is 15 amino acids. CDR1 LNHDA and CDR2 SQIVND come from the germline V gene (reference sequence). V was clipped by 6 bases and J by 1 base, with 10 bases between them. The CDR3 sequence: CASSVLFSYNSPLHF. As DNA, the CDR3 is TGTGCCAGTAGCGTCCTATTTTCCTATAATTCACCCCTCCACTTT.

The rearrangement joins TRBV3-1 (or the pseudogene TRBV3-2) to TRBJ2-3, with 7 positions matching TRBD1. The germline V gene has CDR1 LGHDT and CDR2 YNNKEL (reference sequence). J was trimmed by 6 bases and V by 4 bases; bases with no gene match: 7. The length of the CDR3 is 14 residues. CDR3 sequence: CASSRRTGGDTQYF. CDR3 nucleotides: TGTGCCAGCAGCCGGAGGACAGGTGGGGATACGCAGTATTTT.

The chain couples TRBV7-3 to TRBJ2-2, with 12 bases lining up with TRBD2. V lost 1 base to trimming and J lost 8 bases; unmatched junction nucleotides: 5. Germline values: CDR1 SGHTA, CDR2 FQGTGA. The CDR3 totals 16 residues. The CDR3, as DNA: TGTGCCAGCAGCTTAAAACTAGCGGGAGGAGAAGGGGAGCTGTTTTTT. This translates into CASSLKLAGGEGELFF. Using reference TRBV7-3 and TRBJ2-2 for the parts outside the CDR3, the full variable domain is GAGVSQTPSNKVTEKGKYVELRCDPISGHTALYWYRQSLGQGPEFLIYFQGTGAADDSGLPNDRFFAVRPEGSVSTLKIQRTERGDSAVYLCASSLKLAGGEGELFFGEGSRLTVL.

This clone has just one count. The chain recombines TRBV16 with TRBJ1-2; TRBD1 might be the D (6 bases). The CDR3 length is 16 residues. V lost 0 bases and J 4 bases, leaving 15 bases between the germline ends. Germline assignment: CDR1 KGHSY and CDR2 FQNENV. CDR3 nucleotide sequence: TGTGCCAGCAGCCAATCGTTGCGACAGGCGTCCTATGGCTACACCTTC. Translated: CASSQSLRQASYGYTF.

This chain links TRBV9 with TRBJ1-3; tentatively, D is TRBD1 (6 bases). The CDR3 extends over 14 amino acids. Germline V gene lookup returns CDR1 SGDLS and CDR2 YYNGEE. V gave up 2 bases and J gave up 4 bases, with 10 bases separating them. The DNA for the CDR3 is TGTGCCAGCAGCGTCGGACAGTCGGGAAACACCATATATTTT. Residues: CASSVGQSGNTIYF.

The V call is TRBV5-1, the J call TRBJ2-5; 8 bases line up with TRBD1. Germline-derived CDR1 and CDR2 are SGHRS and YFSETQ. The length of the CDR3 is 15 residues. J gave up 5 bases and V 0 bases, and 6 bases lay outside the gene matches. The CDR3 here is CASSLDQGAWETQYF. The CDR3 nucleotides read TGCGCCAGCAGCTTGGATCAGGGGGCCTGGGAGACCCAGTACTTC.

This clone was recorded only once. The chain uses TRBV3-1 (or the pseudogene TRBV3-2) and TRBJ2-7; D gene ambiguous. Trimming took off 5 bases at V and 0 bases at J, with 5 bases between the two ends. The CDR3 contains 12 residues. Germline V CDR1 and CDR2: LGHDT, YNNKEL (reference sequence). CDR3 region: CASSFSSYEQYF. The DNA for the CDR3 is TGTGCCAGCAGCTTCAGCTCCTACGAGCAGTACTTC.

This clone was detected only once. V gene TRBV28 combines with J gene TRBJ2-5, with 7 bases lining up with TRBD1. Trimming took 6 bases from V and 6 from J; bases not matched to a gene: 13. The CDR3 is made up of 15 amino acids. Germline V gene data show CDR1 as MDHEN and CDR2 as SYDVKM. CDR3 DNA: TGTGCCAGCAGAGAAAGGCACGCAGGGGGAAAGACCCAGTACTTC. Translating gives CASRERHAGGKTQYF.

J is TRBJ2-7 and V is TRBV5-1; the D is unclear. Trimming left V 4 bases short and J 8 bases short, with 10 bases between. The CDR3 extends over 11 amino acids. Germline CDR1 reads SGHRS; CDR2 reads YFSETQ. CDR3 sequence reads: CASSASTKQYF. CDR3 DNA sequence: TGCGCCAGCAGCGCCTCTACGAAGCAGTACTTC.

V and J are TRBV6-2 or TRBV6-3 and TRBJ1-5; 8 bases fit TRBD1. Unmatched junction bases numbered 11, after V lost 6 bases and J lost 7 bases. The germline CDR1 and CDR2 sequences are MNHEY and SVGEGT. The CDR3 is 15 amino acids. CDR3 protein: CASSLPTGEMQPQHF. DNA of the CDR3: TGTGCCAGCAGCCTACCGACAGGGGAGATGCAGCCCCAGCATTTT.

The chain has TRBV6-1 and TRBJ1-2, with D possibly being TRBD1 (5 bases). Per the germline V gene, CDR1 is MNHNS and CDR2 is SASEGT. V dropped 3 bases and J dropped 1 base, with 12 bases sitting between them. The CDR3 length is 15 residues. CDR3 DNA: TGTGCCAGCAGTGATCTTCCAGGGAATAACTATGGCTACACCTTC. It codes for CASSDLPGNNYGYTF.

This clone was recorded a few times. This chain connects TRBV7-8 to TRBJ2-6; no clear D. V shed 2 bases and J shed 3 bases, with 17 bases lying between them. The CDR3 extends over 18 amino acids. Germline loops: CDR1 SGHVS, CDR2 FQNEAQ. CDR3 loop: CASSLFVSGAGGANVLTF. The DNA for the CDR3 is TGTGCCAGCAGCTTATTTGTCTCAGGTGCTGGTGGGGCCAACGTCCTGACTTTC.

The chain couples TRBV7-8 to TRBJ1-5; D is ambiguous. Trimming left V 5 bases short and J 3 bases short, with 8 bases between. CDR3 length equals 13 residues. CDR1 and CDR2 from the germline V gene are SGHVS and FQNEAQ. In nucleotides, the CDR3 is TGTGCCAGCAGCCCCTTAGCCAATCAGCCCCAGCATTTT. It translates to CASSPLANQPQHF.

V usage is TRBV9 and J usage is TRBJ1-6; no definite D call. The CDR3 sequence is 13 residues long. The germline gives CDR1 SGDLS, CDR2 YYNGEE. V lost 0 bases and J 10 bases, leaving 8 bases between the germline ends. CDR3 region: CASSVESSSPLHF. In nucleotides, the CDR3 is TGTGCCAGCAGCGTAGAATCAAGCTCACCCCTCCACTTT. Supplemented by reference TRBV9 and TRBJ1-6, the full variable domain reads DSGVTQTPKHLITATGQRVTLRCSPRSGDLSVYWYQQSLDQGLQFLIQYYNGEERAKGNILERFSAQQFPDLHSELNLSSLELGDSALYFCASSVESSSPLHFGNGTRLTVT.

V is TRBV7-8 and J is TRBJ1-1, with D possibly being TRBD1 (5 bases). Trimming pared 5 bases from V and 3 bases from J, leaving 25 bases between. CDR1 and CDR2 from the germline V gene are SGHVS and FQNEAQ. This CDR3 is built from 18 residues. Written as DNA, the CDR3 is TGTGCCAGCAGCCGACGCGGGACCGCAAACCGGGCGTACACTGAAGCTTTCTTT. Translating gives CASSRRGTANRAYTEAFF.

The chain is built from TRBV28 and TRBJ2-7, with 11 bases that match TRBD2. This CDR3 is 15 amino acids long. Germline CDR1 and CDR2: MDHEN and SYDVKM. Germline trimming cut 4 bases from V and 2 bases from J; bases unmatched to any gene: 4. In nucleotides, the CDR3 is TGTGCCAGCAGTTCCTTAGCGGGGGGGGCCTACGAGCAGTACTTC. It translates to CASSSLAGGAYEQYF. Drawing the rest from reference TRBV28 and TRBJ2-7, the complete variable domain is DVKVTQSSRYLVKRTGEKVFLECVQDMDHENMFWYRQDPGLGLRLIYFSYDVKMKEKGDIPEGYSVSREKKERFSLILESASTNQTSMYLCASSSLAGGAYEQYFGPGTRLTVT.

The chain employs TRBV11-3 and TRBJ2-7; D may be TRBD1 (6 bases). V shed 2 bases and J shed 2 bases, with 28 bases lying between them. The CDR3 totals 20 residues. Germline lookup yields CDR1 SGHNT and CDR2 YENEEA. CDR3 loop: CASSLLFGYRDNFEPYEQYF. CDR3 nucleotide sequence: TGTGCCAGCAGCTTATTGTTTGGGTACAGGGATAACTTTGAACCCTACGAGCAGTACTTC.

The chain recombines TRBV10-3 with TRBJ2-1; D might be TRBD2 (5 bases). The V gene's germline CDR1 is ENHRY and CDR2 SYGVKD. The CDR3 is 12 amino acids. V was pared by 11 bases and J by 3 bases, with 11 bases between. The CDR3 region is CAAGSVYNEQFF. The DNA of the CDR3 is TGTGCCGCAGGTAGCGTCTACAATGAGCAGTTCTTC.

J is TRBJ2-7 and V is TRBV2, with D possibly matching TRBD2 (6 bases). The CDR3 covers 13 residues. The V gene lost 6 bases and the J gene lost 2 bases, with 11 bases spanning the gap. Germline CDR1 and CDR2: SNHLY and FYNNEI. The CDR3 DNA follows: TGTGCCAGCAGCCGTGGAGGGCCCTACGAGCAGTACGTC. Translating gives CASSRGGPYEQYV.

J is TRBJ2-4 and V is TRBV19; D is unresolved. The germline V and J ends were trimmed by 7 bases and 1 base, with 5 bases remaining between them. Germline assignment: CDR1 LNHDA and CDR2 SQIVND (reference sequence). This CDR3 is built from 12 residues. The CDR3: CASKAAKNIQYF. Here the CDR3 DNA reads TGTGCCAGTAAAGCGGCCAAAAACATTCAGTACTTC.

The chain has TRBV5-4 and TRBJ2-5; 11 nucleotides agree with TRBD2. Germline assignment: CDR1 SGHNT and CDR2 YYREEE (reference sequence). V trimming: 1 base; J trimming: 5 bases; junction bases outside the gene matches: 7. This CDR3 is built from 16 residues. CDR3 residues: CASSLQIAGGEETQYF. CDR3 bases: TGTGCCAGCAGCTTGCAAATAGCGGGGGGGGAGGAGACCCAGTACTTC. Full variable domain (rest looked up from reference TRBV5-4 and TRBJ2-5): ETGVTQSPTHLIKTRGQQVTLRCSSQSGHNTVSWYQQALGQGPQFIFQYYREEENGRGNFPPRFSGLQFPNYSSELNVNALELDDSALYLCASSLQIAGGEETQYFGPGTRLLVL.

V gene TRBV30 combines with J gene TRBJ1-1; TRBD1 is a possible D gene (5 bases). This CDR3 region has 17 residues. Trimming cost V 0 bases and J 11 bases, with 28 bases left between them. Germline CDR1 and CDR2: GTSNPN and SVGIG (reference sequence). The CDR3 here is CAWSVKGPGLAPLSAFF. The CDR3 DNA follows: TGTGCCTGGAGTGTAAAGGGGCCCGGGTTAGCCCCACTTTCTGCTTTCTTT. The whole variable domain, filled in from reference TRBV30 and TRBJ1-1, reads SQTIHQWPATLVQPVGSPLSLECTVEGTSNPNLYWYRQAAGRGLQLLFYSVGIGQISSEVPQNLSASRPQDRQFILSSKKLLLSDSGFYLCAWSVKGPGLAPLSAFFGQGTRLTVV.

This chain uses TRBV24-1 with TRBJ2-5, with 7 bases that match TRBD2. Trimming at V came to 9 bases and at J to 4 bases, leaving 1 base not matched to a gene. Germline V gene data show CDR1 as KGHDR and CDR2 as SFDVKD. The CDR3 is 11 amino acids. The CDR3 DNA sequence: TGTGCCACCGGGGAGGGAGAGACCCAGTACTTC. Translation: CATGEGETQYF.

The chain has TRBV27 and TRBJ1-5, with 9 bases identical to TRBD1. The germline CDR1 and CDR2 sequences are MNHEY and SMNVEV (reference sequence). The CDR3 loop spans 17 amino acids. V gave up 5 bases and J gave up 5 bases; unmatched junction bases: 13. CDR3 coding DNA: TGTGCCAGCAGTCGTTATGCCGGGACAGGGACCGATCAGCCCCAGCATTTT. Encoded protein: CASSRYAGTGTDQPQHF.